The 29 T cell receptor beta chains given below trace back to one sample, sequenced in a study of blood T cell repertoires in COVID-19 (dated by TCRdb to 2019 to 2021). The receptor library was made with the immunoSEQ multiplex PCR assay. Entries here come from immuneACCESS through TCRdb and include only in-frame sequences with V and J called. Some clones fail to appear in such tables; in the studies checked, an unresolved V gene covers under half of the shortfall, and the cause of the remainder is unknown. This sample has 290,000 or so clones in its table, and around 90% of those were observed once. The ten top clones hold 2% to 3% of the sample. The source material was peripheral blood. Receptors were obtained from a man between 18 and 35 years old with active or convalescent COVID-19.

In DNA, the CDR3 is TGCGCCAGCAGCCAAGATTTTAAGACTGCGAGACTCACAGATACGCAGTATTTT. Translating gives CASSQDFKTARLTDTQYF. This chain links TRBV4-1 with TRBJ2-3, with D hard to call. The CDR3 consists of 18 residues. Germline CDR1 MGHRA, CDR2 YSYEKL. V was pared by 0 bases and J by 2 bases, with 18 bases between.

The count of this clone is one. The rearrangement uses TRBV6-5 and TRBJ1-2; TRBD1 matches at 9 bases. CDR3 size: 14 residues. Trimming cost V 6 bases and J 6 bases; bases outside gene matches: 8. CDR1 MNHEY and CDR2 SVGAGI come from the germline V gene. The CDR3 spells CASRVTGGGNGYTF. The CDR3 nucleotides read TGTGCCAGCAGGGTTACAGGGGGCGGCAATGGCTACACCTTC.

The rearrangement links TRBV7-3 to TRBJ2-2; 11 nucleotides line up with TRBD1. With V trimmed by 0 bases and J by 2 bases, 2 bases remained unmatched. Looked up from germline, CDR1 is SGHTA and CDR2 is FQGTGA. CDR3 length equals 17 residues. The CDR3, as DNA: TGTGCCAGCAGCTTAACTCGGACAGGGGGCAACACCGGGGAGCTGTTTTTT. It codes for CASSLTRTGGNTGELFF.

The V gene is TRBV27, the J gene TRBJ2-7; D is unclear. V was pared by 0 bases and J by 3 bases, with 6 bases between. Looked up from germline, CDR1 is MNHEY and CDR2 is SMNVEV (reference sequence). This CDR3 is built from 13 residues. CDR3 coding DNA: TGTGCCAGCAGTTTATCGGCAGACTACGAGCAGTACTTC. Encoded protein: CASSLSADYEQYF.

The chain recombines TRBV25-1 with TRBJ2-5; a weak D match, TRBD1 (6 bases). V shed 9 bases and J shed 1 base, with 21 bases lying between them. The CDR3 is made up of 16 amino acids. CDR1 MGHDK and CDR2 SYGVNS come from the germline V gene. The CDR3 DNA reads as TGTGCCAGAGTAAGCAGTCAGGGGTCTATCCAAGAGACCCAGTACTTC. Residues: CARVSSQGSIQETQYF. Together with reference TRBV25-1 and TRBJ2-5, the CDR3 gives the full variable domain: EADIYQTPRYLVIGTGKKITLECSQTMGHDKMYWYQQDPGMELHLIHYSYGVNSTEKGDLSSESTVSRIRTEHFPLTLESARPSHTSQYLCARVSSQGSIQETQYFGPGTRLLVL.

V and J are TRBV6-5 and TRBJ2-5; D gene unclear. The CDR3 is made up of 11 amino acids. V gave up 6 bases and J gave up 2 bases, with 4 bases separating them. Germline-derived CDR1 and CDR2 are MNHEY and SVGAGI. DNA for the CDR3: TGTGCCAGCAGAGAGCAAGAGACCCAGTACTTC. Translating gives CASREQETQYF.

The chain employs TRBV6-2 or TRBV6-3 and TRBJ1-5; possibly TRBD1 for D (6 bases). Trimming removed 6 bases from V and 1 base from J, with 16 bases in between. The germline V gene has CDR1 MNHEY and CDR2 SVGEGT. This CDR3 comprises 16 residues. The CDR3: CASSYKQGTSNQPQHF. DNA for the CDR3: TGTGCCAGCAGCTATAAACAGGGAACAAGCAATCAGCCCCAGCATTTT.

J is TRBJ2-3 and V is TRBV9, with D perhaps matching TRBD1 (6 bases). Germline V lookup: CDR1 SGDLS, CDR2 YYNGEE. The germline V and J ends were trimmed by 3 bases and 5 bases, with 16 bases remaining between them. There are 15 residues in the CDR3. The CDR3 sequence: CASSGTSRGLDTQYF. The DNA of the CDR3 is TGTGCCAGCAGCGGGACGTCAAGGGGGTTAGATACGCAGTATTTT.

The V and J genes are TRBV19 and TRBJ2-1; D might be TRBD2 (6 bases). The CDR3 is 14 amino acids. Trimming stripped 2 bases from V and 7 bases from J, with 12 bases between. Germline V gene data show CDR1 as LNHDA and CDR2 as SQIVND (reference sequence). The CDR3 sequence is CASSIRVAGNEQFF. CDR3 sequence (DNA): TGTGCCAGTAGTATACGGGTCGCGGGGAATGAGCAGTTCTTC.

This rearrangement joins TRBV7-9 to TRBJ2-7; D is possibly TRBD2 (6 bases). Deletions cut 4 bases from V and 6 bases from J, with 16 bases between. The CDR3 is 14 amino acids. The germline V gene encodes CDR1 SEHNR and CDR2 FQNEAQ (reference sequence). CDR3 region: CASSSSGLLSEQYF. DNA of the CDR3: TGTGCCAGCAGCTCCAGCGGGTTGCTGTCCGAGCAGTACTTC.

V usage is TRBV9 and J usage is TRBJ1-6; 8 bases are a match to TRBD1. The V gene's germline CDR1 is SGDLS and CDR2 YYNGEE. V shed 0 bases and J 7 bases; nucleotides not matched to a gene: 12. This CDR3 comprises 18 residues. Here the CDR3 DNA reads TGTGCCAGCAGCGTAGGAAAAGACAGGGGTCGATCGAATTCACCCCTCCACTTT. This translates into CASSVGKDRGRSNSPLHF.

The chain employs TRBV15 and TRBJ1-5, with 11 bases fitting TRBD1. J gave up 0 bases and V 2 bases, and 9 bases lay outside the gene matches. Per the germline V gene, CDR1 is LNHNV and CDR2 is YYDKDF (reference sequence). The CDR3 covers 19 residues. The CDR3 here is CATSRSGTGGEYSNQPQHF. The CDR3 DNA is TGTGCCACCAGCAGATCCGGGACAGGGGGGGAATATAGCAATCAGCCCCAGCATTTT.

In this sample, this clone turned up once. The J gene is TRBJ1-1, the V gene TRBV7-8, with 7 bases matching TRBD1. Trimming removed 4 bases from V and 4 bases from J; junction bases left unmatched: 15. CDR3 length: 17 residues. Germline values: CDR1 SGHVS, CDR2 FQNEAQ. The CDR3 nucleotides read TGTGCCAGCAGCTCCACGGTTGTTAGACAGGGAGGCACTGAAGCTTTCTTT. Amino acid sequence: CASSSTVVRQGGTEAFF.

V gene TRBV3-1 (or the pseudogene TRBV3-2) combines with J gene TRBJ2-5; 10 bases are shared with TRBD2. Losses at the gene ends were 4 bases for V and 7 bases for J; bases not matched to a gene: 15. Germline values: CDR1 LGHDT, CDR2 YNNKEL (reference sequence). The CDR3 covers 17 residues. As DNA, the CDR3 is TGTGCCAGCAGCCCCGCCGGAGCTAGCGGGAGAGTCAGGACCCAGTACTTC. Amino acid sequence: CASSPAGASGRVRTQYF.

The chain links TRBV21-1 to TRBJ2-7; TRBD2, the table's D call, lacks a check against the DNA. TRBV21-1 corresponds to a pseudogene. This CDR3 spans 15 amino acids. The CDR3 spells CASSWRDSLTYEQYF. CDR3 nucleotides: TGTGCCAGCAGTTGGCGGGACTCCCTCACCTACGAGCAGTACTTC.

This clone was observed once. CDR3 protein: CASSLTGLAGVSSYNEQFF. The CDR3 nucleotides read TGTGCCAGCAGCCTCACGGGACTAGCGGGGGTAAGCTCCTACAATGAGCAGTTCTTC. The chain carries TRBV6-4 and TRBJ2-1; TRBD2 matches 14 bases. This CDR3 is 19 amino acids long. The junction had 10 bases not matched to a gene; V was cut back by 6 bases and J by 0 bases. Germline CDR1 is MRHNA and CDR2 is SNTAGT.

The V call is TRBV11-3, the J call TRBJ1-1; D might be TRBD1 (6 bases). The germline gives CDR1 SGHNT, CDR2 YENEEA. V was trimmed by 1 base and J by 7 bases, leaving 10 bases between them. The CDR3 has 13 amino acids. The CDR3 nucleotides are TGTGCCAGCAGCTTAGTGACAGGTCGTGAAGCTTTCTTT. The encoded protein is CASSLVTGREAFF.

The V call is TRBV3-1 (or the pseudogene TRBV3-2), the J call TRBJ2-5; D is ambiguous. V lost 2 bases, J lost 2 bases, and 15 bases lay in between. CDR3 length: 16 residues. The germline V gene encodes CDR1 LGHDT and CDR2 YNNKEL (reference sequence). The CDR3 is CASSQRSELPQETQYF. DNA for the CDR3: TGTGCCAGCAGCCAAAGAAGTGAACTACCTCAAGAGACCCAGTACTTC.

This clone has just one count. The rearrangement links TRBV4-1 to TRBJ2-7, with D possibly TRBD1 on 6 matching bases. The CDR3 sequence is 15 residues long. V dropped 0 bases and J dropped 2 bases, with 11 bases sitting between them. Germline CDR1 is MGHRA and CDR2 is YSYEKL. CDR3 DNA sequence: TGCGCCAGCAGCCAAGAGGGCAGGGGAACCTACGAGCAGTACTTC. It translates to CASSQEGRGTYEQYF.

The chain carries TRBV28 and TRBJ2-7; D unresolved. Trimming removed 7 bases at V and 3 bases at J, with 16 bases between. The CDR3 contains 14 residues. Germline CDR1 is MDHEN and CDR2 is SYDVKM. The CDR3 region has the DNA TGTGCCAGCACGACTCGCTCGGGTTTCTACGAGCAGTACTTC. It is translated as CASTTRSGFYEQYF.

The chain joins TRBV7-2 to TRBJ2-1, with 8 bases lining up with TRBD2. Per germline, CDR1 SGHTA and CDR2 FQGNSA. V dropped 6 bases and J dropped 8; count of bases not matched to a gene: 9. This CDR3 has 14 amino acids. CDR3: CASSPAGGSDEQFF. CDR3 DNA sequence: TGTGCCAGCAGTCCGGCGGGGGGCTCAGATGAGCAGTTCTTC. Full variable domain (outside the CDR3, taken from reference TRBV7-2 and TRBJ2-1): GAGVSQSPSNKVTEKGKDVELRCDPISGHTALYWYRQSLGQGLEFLIYFQGNSAPDKSGLPSDRFSAERTGGSVSTLTIQRTQQEDSAVYLCASSPAGGSDEQFFGPGTRLTVL.

The chain is built from TRBV6-5 and TRBJ2-2; D possibly corresponds to TRBD1 (5 bases). The V gene lost 0 bases and the J gene lost 9 bases, with 14 bases spanning the gap. The CDR3 runs to 15 residues. Germline V gene sequence: CDR1 MNHEY, CDR2 SVGAGI. CDR3 protein: CASSYSKSGYRELFF. CDR3 coding DNA: TGTGCCAGCAGTTACTCGAAGTCAGGGTATAGGGAGCTGTTTTTT.

This sequence joins TRBV28 and TRBJ2-5; a possible D gene is TRBD2 (6 bases). The V end lost 6 bases, the J end lost 6 bases, and 20 bases lay between the germline ends. Germline CDR1 is MDHEN and CDR2 is SYDVKM. The CDR3 runs to 15 residues. The CDR3 sequence is CASRPALAAPKTQYF. The CDR3 DNA reads TGTGCCAGCAGACCTGCCTTAGCGGCCCCAAAGACCCAGTACTTC.

The chain links TRBV29-1 to TRBJ2-5; the D gene is possibly TRBD1 (6 bases). Trimming removed 7 bases from V and 3 bases from J, with 9 bases in between. The CDR3 has 11 amino acids. Per germline, CDR1 SQVTM and CDR2 ANQGSEA. As DNA, the CDR3 is TGCAGCGGACGACAGGAAGAGACCCAGTACTTC. Protein: CSGRQEETQYF. Full variable domain (missing parts from reference TRBV29-1 and TRBJ2-5): SAVISQKPSRDICQRGTSLTIQCQVDSQVTMMFWYRQQPGQSLTLIATANQGSEATYESGFVIDKFPISRPNLTFSTLTVSNMSPEDSSIYLCSGRQEETQYFGPGTRLLVL.

The rearrangement links TRBV4-1 to TRBJ2-7; no definite D call. The CDR3 is 12 residues long. V shed 0 bases and J shed 6 bases, with 6 bases lying between them. CDR1 and CDR2 from the germline V gene are MGHRA and YSYEKL. The CDR3 DNA reads TGCGCCAGCAGCCAAGACAGAGGCGAGCAGTACTTC. This encodes CASSQDRGEQYF.

This clone was recorded a few times. CDR3 in DNA: TGTGCCAGCAGTCCCTACCGCGGGGGGTTATTTGAAAAACTGTTTTTT. Translation gives CASSPYRGGLFEKLFF. The V and J genes are TRBV27 and TRBJ1-4; D possibly corresponds to TRBD1 (5 bases). The CDR3 is 16 residues long. Per germline, CDR1 MNHEY and CDR2 SMNVEV (reference sequence). Trimming took off 5 bases at V and 7 bases at J, with 20 bases between the two ends.

The rearrangement joins TRBV7-6 to TRBJ2-7; TRBD2 matches at 13 bases. The CDR3 length is 18 residues. Losses at the gene ends were 1 base for V and 3 bases for J; bases not matched to a gene: 9. CDR1 is SGHVS and CDR2 is FNYEAQ in the germline V gene. CDR3 in amino acids: CASSLGTSGSKIGYEQYF. In DNA form, the CDR3 reads TGTGCCAGCAGCTTAGGGACTAGCGGGAGTAAGATCGGCTACGAGCAGTACTTC.

This rearrangement joins TRBV28 to TRBJ2-7, with TRBD2 identical over 8 bases. From germline, CDR1 is MDHEN and CDR2 SYDVKM. J lost 0 bases, V lost 7 bases, and 5 bases had no gene match. The CDR3 runs to 14 residues. The CDR3 nucleotides read TGTGCCAGCACCCCGGGGGGGAGCTCCTACGAGCAGTACTTC. Translation: CASTPGGSSYEQYF.

This clone was seen just once. V gene TRBV9 combines with J gene TRBJ2-1; tentatively, D is TRBD2 (5 bases). Germline V gene sequence: CDR1 SGDLS, CDR2 YYNGEE. V lost 3 bases and J 5 bases, leaving 18 bases between the germline ends. This CDR3 region has 16 residues. The CDR3 DNA reads TGTGCCAGCAGCGAGCCCCGGGGTAGTCTGAACAATGAGCAGTTCTTC. Protein product: CASSEPRGSLNNEQFF. The full variable domain, with the rest looked up from reference TRBV9 and TRBJ2-1, is DSGVTQTPKHLITATGQRVTLRCSPRSGDLSVYWYQQSLDQGLQFLIQYYNGEERAKGNILERFSAQQFPDLHSELNLSSLELGDSALYFCASSEPRGSLNNEQFFGPGTRLTVL.